Listed here are 5 T cell receptor beta chains from one sample, sequenced in a study of T cells in localized non-small cell lung cancer. Some clones are missing from TCRdb's copy, which holds only in-frame ones; the method was immunoSEQ multiplex PCR. The sample yields over 70,000 clones, roughly 91% seen once. Sequencing used PBMCs, obtained before any cancer treatment. These receptors were taken from a woman aged 35-75 years with stage II squamous cell lung carcinoma.

This clone appeared a single time. The genes are TRBV5-5 and TRBJ1-5; maybe TRBD1 (5 bases). This CDR3 has 15 residues. V gave up 4 bases and J gave up 0 bases, with 11 bases separating them. Germline V gives CDR1 SGHKS, CDR2 YYEKEE (reference sequence). CDR3 in amino acids: CASSEGAPSNQPQHF. Written as DNA, the CDR3 is TGTGCCAGCAGCGAAGGGGCGCCTAGCAATCAGCCCCAGCATTTT. The full variable domain, with the rest looked up from reference TRBV5-5 and TRBJ1-5, is DAGVTQSPTHLIKTRGQQVTLRCSPISGHKSVSWYQQVLGQGPQFIFQYYEKEERGRGNFPDRFSARQFPNYSSELNVNALLLGDSALYLCASSEGAPSNQPQHFGDGTRLSIL.

V and J are TRBV5-1 and TRBJ2-3, with 7 bases aligning to TRBD1. The V and J ends lost 4 bases and 6 bases, in that order; junction bases with no gene match: 5. There are 13 residues in the CDR3. From germline, CDR1 is SGHRS and CDR2 YFSETQ. CDR3 in DNA: TGCGCCAGCAGCAGGGACAGCGAGGATACGCAGTATTTT. Translation: CASSRDSEDTQYF.

This clone showed up just a few times. The rearrangement uses TRBV7-8 and TRBJ1-2; D is unclear. Trimming took 1 base from V and 3 from J, leaving 6 bases between them. Germline V gives CDR1 SGHVS, CDR2 FQNEAQ. The CDR3 has 13 residues. The CDR3 DNA follows: TGTGCCAGCAGCTTAGATCCGGACTATGGCTACACCTTC. Its translation: CASSLDPDYGYTF.

V and J are TRBV19 and TRBJ2-7; D is uncertain. This CDR3 region has 14 residues. The V and J ends lost 3 bases and 1 base respectively, with 10 bases between them. The V gene's germline CDR1 is LNHDA and CDR2 SQIVND (reference sequence). In nucleotides, the CDR3 is TGTGCCAGTAGTATGGACCGGTTTTCCTACGAGCAGTACTTC. Its protein is CASSMDRFSYEQYF. Combining the CDR3 with reference TRBV19 and TRBJ2-7 gives the whole variable domain DGGITQSPKYLFRKEGQNVTLSCEQNLNHDAMYWYRQDPGQGLRLIYYSQIVNDFQKGDIAEGYSVSREKKESFPLTVTSAQKNPTAFYLCASSMDRFSYEQYFGPGTRLTVT.

The chain carries TRBV2 and TRBJ1-4, with D possibly being TRBD1 (5 bases). CDR1 and CDR2 (germline): SNHLY, FYNNEI. Trimming took 6 bases from V and 2 from J, leaving 16 bases between them. CDR3 length: 16 residues. The CDR3 DNA sequence: TGTGCCAGCAGACCAATGACAAAGGGGACTAATGAAAAACTGTTTTTT. Encoded protein: CASRPMTKGTNEKLFF.